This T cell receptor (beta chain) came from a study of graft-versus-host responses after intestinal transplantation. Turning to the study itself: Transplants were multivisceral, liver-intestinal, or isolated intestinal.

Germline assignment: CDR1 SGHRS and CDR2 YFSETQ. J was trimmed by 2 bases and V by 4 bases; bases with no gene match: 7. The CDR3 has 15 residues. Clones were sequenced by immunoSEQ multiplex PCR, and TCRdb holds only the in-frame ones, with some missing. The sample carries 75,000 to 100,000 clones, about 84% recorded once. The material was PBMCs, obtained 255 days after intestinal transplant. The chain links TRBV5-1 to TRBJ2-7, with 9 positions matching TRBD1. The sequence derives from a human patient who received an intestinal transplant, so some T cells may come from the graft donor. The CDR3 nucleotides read TGCGCCAGCAGCCTAGGACAGGGGATCGCCTACGAGCAGTACTTC. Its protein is CASSLGQGIAYEQYF.